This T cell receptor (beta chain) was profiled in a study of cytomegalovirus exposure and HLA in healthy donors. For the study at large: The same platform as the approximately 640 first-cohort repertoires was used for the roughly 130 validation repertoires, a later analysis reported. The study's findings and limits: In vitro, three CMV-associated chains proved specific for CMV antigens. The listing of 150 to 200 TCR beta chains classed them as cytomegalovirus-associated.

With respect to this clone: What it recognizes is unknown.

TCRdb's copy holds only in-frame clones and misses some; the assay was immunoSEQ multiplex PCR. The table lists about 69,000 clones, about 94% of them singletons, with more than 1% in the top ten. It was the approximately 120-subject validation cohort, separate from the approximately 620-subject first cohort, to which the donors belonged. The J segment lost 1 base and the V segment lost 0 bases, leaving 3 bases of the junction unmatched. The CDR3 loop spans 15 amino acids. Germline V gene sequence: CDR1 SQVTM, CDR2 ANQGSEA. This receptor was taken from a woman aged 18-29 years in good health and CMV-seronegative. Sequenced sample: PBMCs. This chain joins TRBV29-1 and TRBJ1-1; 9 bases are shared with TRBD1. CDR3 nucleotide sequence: TGCAGCGTTGAAGATATGGGACAGGGGAACACTGAAGCTTTCTTT. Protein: CSVEDMGQGNTEAFF.